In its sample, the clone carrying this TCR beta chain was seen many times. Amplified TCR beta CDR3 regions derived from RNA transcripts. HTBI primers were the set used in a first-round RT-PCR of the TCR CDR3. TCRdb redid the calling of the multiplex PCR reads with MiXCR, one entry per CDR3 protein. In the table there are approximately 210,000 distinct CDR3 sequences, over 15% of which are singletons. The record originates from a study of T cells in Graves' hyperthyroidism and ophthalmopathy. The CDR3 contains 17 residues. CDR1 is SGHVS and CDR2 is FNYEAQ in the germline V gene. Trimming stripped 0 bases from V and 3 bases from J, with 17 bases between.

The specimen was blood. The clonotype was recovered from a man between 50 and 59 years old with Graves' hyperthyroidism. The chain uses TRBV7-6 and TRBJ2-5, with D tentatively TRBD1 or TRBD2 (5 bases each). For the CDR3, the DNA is TGTGCCAGCAGCTTAGCCATACGGGGACGGGCTAAAGAGACCCAGTACTTC. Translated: CASSLAIRGRAKETQYF.